The rows below give T cell receptor beta chains drawn from one sample of a study of blood T cells in healthy people across ages. MiXCR was run by TCRdb on the 5' RACE reads, yielding one entry per CDR3 protein. Of about 1,800,000 distinct CDR3 sequences listed, 25% to 30% are singletons. The material sequenced was blood. The receptors originated from a woman aged 25 to 39 in good health. Each CDR3 is given with its conserved first and last residue. The order of the fields is clone size, CDR3 length, D gene, V gene, J gene, CDR3 DNA, CDR3 protein. A D gene is named only where the DNA matches it firmly. A row's size may be missing; if present it is once, few, many or a size class.

clone_size: few; cdr3_length: 15; d_call: NA; v_call: TRBV5-1; j_call: TRBJ2-3; cdr3_nt: TGCGCCAGCAGCTTGGAGACGGGGGCTAAAGATACGCAGTATTTT; cdr3_aa: CASSLETGAKDTQYF
clone_size: NA; cdr3_length: 17; d_call: NA; v_call: TRBV4-1; j_call: TRBJ1-2; cdr3_nt: TGCGCCAGCAGCCAAGATCGAGGACCGGGAGGAGGAGATGGCTACACCTTC; cdr3_aa: CASSQDRGPGGGDGYTF
clone_size: few; cdr3_length: 13; d_call: NA; v_call: TRBV15; j_call: TRBJ2-1; cdr3_nt: TGTGCCACCAGCAGAGATCCTGCAAGGGAGCAGTTCTTC; cdr3_aa: CATSRDPAREQFF
clone_size: NA; cdr3_length: 11; d_call: NA; v_call: TRBV12-3/TRBV12-4; j_call: TRBJ1-6; cdr3_nt: TGTGCCAGCGCTTCTAATTCACCCCTCCACTTT; cdr3_aa: CASASNSPLHF
clone_size: NA; cdr3_length: 16; d_call: TRBD1; v_call: TRBV6-2/TRBV6-3; j_call: TRBJ2-5; cdr3_nt: TGTGCCAGCAGGACGGGATTCAGGGGGCAAGGGGAGACCCAGTACTTC; cdr3_aa: CASRTGFRGQGETQYF
clone_size: NA; cdr3_length: 14; d_call: NA; v_call: TRBV9; j_call: TRBJ2-2; cdr3_nt: TGTGCCAGCCAACAGGGAAGTTGGACCGGGGAGCTGTTTTTT; cdr3_aa: CASQQGSWTGELFF
clone_size: NA; cdr3_length: 18; d_call: TRBD1; v_call: TRBV7-2; j_call: TRBJ1-1; cdr3_nt: TGTGCCAGCAGCCCTGGGACAGCTATAGCCCCCGGGAACACTGAAGCTTTCTTT; cdr3_aa: CASSPGTAIAPGNTEAFF
clone_size: few; cdr3_length: 13; d_call: NA; v_call: TRBV7-6; j_call: TRBJ2-5; cdr3_nt: TGTGCCAGCAGCTCGGCCGTCCCGGAGACCCGGTACTTC; cdr3_aa: CASSSAVPETRYF
clone_size: NA; cdr3_length: 13; d_call: NA; v_call: TRBV30; j_call: TRBJ2-5; cdr3_nt: TGTGCCCGGAGCAGAACCGTAGGGGAGGAGCAGTACTTC; cdr3_aa: CARSRTVGEEQYF
clone_size: once; cdr3_length: 16; d_call: TRBD2; v_call: TRBV6-5; j_call: TRBJ2-1; cdr3_nt: TGTGCTAGCAGTTACTCAGGTAGCGGGGCTGTCAATGAGCGGTTCTTC; cdr3_aa: CASSYSGSGAVNERFF
clone_size: few; cdr3_length: 14; d_call: NA; v_call: TRBV18; j_call: TRBJ2-5; cdr3_nt: TGTGCCAGCTCACCACCGGAGCATCAAGAGACCCAGTACTTC; cdr3_aa: CASSPPEHQETQYF
clone_size: NA; cdr3_length: 15; d_call: TRBD1; v_call: TRBV7-2; j_call: TRBJ1-2; cdr3_nt: TGTGCCAGCAGCTTTACGACAGGGGGCTGGCCTGGCTACACCTTC; cdr3_aa: CASSFTTGGWPGYTF
clone_size: few; cdr3_length: 11; d_call: NA; v_call: TRBV20-1; j_call: TRBJ2-1; cdr3_nt: TGCAGTGCTAGAGAGAGCAATGAGCAGTTCTTC; cdr3_aa: CSARESNEQFF
clone_size: once; cdr3_length: 16; d_call: TRBD2; v_call: TRBV4-3; j_call: TRBJ2-4; cdr3_nt: TGCGCCAGCAGCCCTGGGAGTAGCGGGAGTAGGGACATTCAGTACTTC; cdr3_aa: CASSPGSSGSRDIQYF
clone_size: many; cdr3_length: 16; d_call: TRBD1; v_call: TRBV5-1; j_call: TRBJ1-4; cdr3_nt: TGTGCCAGCAGTTTCCGACAGGGGTCAGCTAATGAAAAACTGTTTTTT; cdr3_aa: CASSFRQGSANEKLFF
clone_size: many; cdr3_length: 11; d_call: NA; v_call: TRBV2; j_call: TRBJ2-3; cdr3_nt: TGTGCCAGCAGTGAAGAAGATACGCAGTATTTT; cdr3_aa: CASSEEDTQYF
clone_size: NA; cdr3_length: 15; d_call: NA; v_call: TRBV4-2; j_call: TRBJ2-5; cdr3_nt: TGTGCCAGCAGCCAAAGAAGGGGTAACCAAGAGACCCAGTACTTC; cdr3_aa: CASSQRRGNQETQYF
clone_size: NA; cdr3_length: 15; d_call: NA; v_call: TRBV7-2; j_call: TRBJ1-4; cdr3_nt: TGTGCCAGCAACCAGGTCGGAGGGCTTTCTGAAAAACTGTTTTTT; cdr3_aa: CASNQVGGLSEKLFF
clone_size: once; cdr3_length: 16; d_call: TRBD1; v_call: TRBV18; j_call: TRBJ2-7; cdr3_nt: TGTGCCAGCTCACCCCGAGGGACAGGGGGCCCCTACGAGCAGTACTTC; cdr3_aa: CASSPRGTGGPYEQYF
clone_size: few; cdr3_length: 13; d_call: NA; v_call: TRBV6-1; j_call: TRBJ1-2; cdr3_nt: TGTGCCAGCAGTGTAAGAGGGTACTATGGCTACACCTTC; cdr3_aa: CASSVRGYYGYTF
clone_size: NA; cdr3_length: 13; d_call: NA; v_call: TRBV4-2; j_call: TRBJ2-7; cdr3_nt: TGTGCCGGCAGCCACACGAGGGGGAACGAGCAGTACTTC; cdr3_aa: CAGSHTRGNEQYF
clone_size: NA; cdr3_length: 11; d_call: TRBD1; v_call: TRBV29-1; j_call: TRBJ1-2; cdr3_nt: TGCAGCGCCGGACAGGGACAGGGCCACACCTTC; cdr3_aa: CSAGQGQGHTF
clone_size: NA; cdr3_length: 15; d_call: NA; v_call: TRBV4-1; j_call: TRBJ2-1; cdr3_nt: TGCGCCAGCAGCCTTCAACGGACAGCCTACAATGAGCAGTTCTTC; cdr3_aa: CASSLQRTAYNEQFF
clone_size: once; cdr3_length: 19; d_call: TRBD2; v_call: TRBV12-3/TRBV12-4; j_call: TRBJ2-7; cdr3_nt: TGTGCCAGCACGTCTAGCGGGGGGTTCCTGCGGGGTGGTTACAATGAGCAGTACTTC; cdr3_aa: CASTSSGGFLRGGYNEQYF
clone_size: few; cdr3_length: 13; d_call: NA; v_call: TRBV15; j_call: TRBJ1-4; cdr3_nt: TGTGCCACCAGCCGGGGCCTGGTTGAAAAACTGTTTTTT; cdr3_aa: CATSRGLVEKLFF
clone_size: NA; cdr3_length: 14; d_call: TRBD1; v_call: TRBV28; j_call: TRBJ1-2; cdr3_nt: TGTGCCAGCAGTTGGTCGGGACAGGGAACAGGCTACACCTTC; cdr3_aa: CASSWSGQGTGYTF
clone_size: NA; cdr3_length: 14; d_call: TRBD1; v_call: TRBV6-5; j_call: TRBJ2-7; cdr3_nt: TGTGCCAGCAGTGCGACAGGGTTGTGCTACGAGCGGTACTTC; cdr3_aa: CASSATGLCYERYF
clone_size: NA; cdr3_length: 11; d_call: NA; v_call: TRBV12-5; j_call: TRBJ1-1; cdr3_nt: TGTGCTAGTGTCGGATCCACTGAAGCTTTCTTT; cdr3_aa: CASVGSTEAFF
clone_size: NA; cdr3_length: 15; d_call: NA; v_call: TRBV7-2; j_call: TRBJ1-6; cdr3_nt: TGTGCCAGCAGCCCTGGGGCCGGCTATAATTCACCCCTCCACTTT; cdr3_aa: CASSPGAGYNSPLHF
clone_size: NA; cdr3_length: 11; d_call: NA; v_call: TRBV29-1; j_call: TRBJ1-1; cdr3_nt: TGCAGCGTCTCCCTGGGGGTGGAAGCTTTCTTT; cdr3_aa: CSVSLGVEAFF
clone_size: NA; cdr3_length: 16; d_call: NA; v_call: TRBV7-2; j_call: TRBJ2-2; cdr3_nt: TGTGCCAGCAGTCTGGCCAGGGCAGGGAACACCGGGGAGCTGTTTTTT; cdr3_aa: CASSLARAGNTGELFF
clone_size: few; cdr3_length: 15; d_call: NA; v_call: TRBV20-1; j_call: TRBJ2-1; cdr3_nt: TGCAGTGCTAGTGCCCAGGAGTCAACCTACAATGAGCAGTTCTTC; cdr3_aa: CSASAQESTYNEQFF
clone_size: NA; cdr3_length: 15; d_call: TRBD1; v_call: TRBV29-1; j_call: TRBJ2-7; cdr3_nt: TGCAGCGCCCTGGGACAGGCCCACCTGGGTCTCGAGCAGTACTTC; cdr3_aa: CSALGQAHLGLEQYF